This TCR beta chain comes out of a study of T cell repertoires in cytomegalovirus infection. Study information: Public signatures in TCR beta pointed to CMV infection and matching HLA type. Findings and caveats of the study: CMV-specific TCR beta clonotypes restricted by HLA-C were the ones dominating the ex vivo response. Identification of carriers of CMV plus the relevant HLA was performed using cumulative public TCR beta family frequency.

Remarks on this clonotype: As yet, its antigen is unknown.

In TCRdb, the reads were re-called with MiXCR into one record per CDR3 protein. In the table there are roughly 180,000 distinct CDR3 sequences, approximately 28% of which are singletons. This receptor was taken from a human donor in good health (CMV status not recorded). Some clones in this sample may be carry-over from other donors' samples. The source material was PBMCs.

The CDR3 spells CASSEGTGKWKLFF. CDR3 DNA: TGTGCCAGCAGTGAAGGGACAGGCAAGTGGAAACTGTTTTTT. V usage is TRBV2 and J usage is TRBJ1-4; 7 bases are shared with TRBD1. The CDR3 is made up of 14 amino acids. The trim removed 1 base at V and 11 bases at J, leaving 7 bases unmatched. Germline CDR1 and CDR2: SNHLY and FYNNEI.